Listed below are T cell receptor beta chains from one sample, sequenced in a study of control samples from healthy donors and cancer patients. Sequenced by immunoSEQ multiplex PCR; TCRdb stores in-frame clones only, minus some. The sample lists some 140,000 clones, around 95% occurring once. Sequenced material: blood. Receptors originate from a man in his forties or fifties in good health. The CDR3 runs from the conserved cysteine through the conserved F or W. A D gene is named only where the DNA matches it firmly. Clone sizes are given selectively: once, few, many, or a class where the clone is expanded.

d_call,v_call,clone_size,j_call,cdr3_aa,cdr3_nt
TRBD1,TRBV4-1,.,TRBJ1-1,CASSQGDRGMNTEAFF,TGCGCCAGCAGCCAAGGGGACAGGGGAATGAACACTGAAGCTTTCTTT
.,TRBV4-3,.,TRBJ2-7,CASSQTLRGYEQYF,TGCGCCAGCAGCCAGACCTTGAGGGGCTACGAGCAGTACTTC
.,TRBV7-9,.,TRBJ1-1,CASSFGYGGRTNTEAFF,TGTGCCAGCAGCTTCGGTTACGGGGGCAGGACGAACACTGAAGCTTTCTTT
.,TRBV7-9,.,TRBJ1-4,CASSRTGAPTNEKLFF,TGTGCCAGCAGCCGCACGGGGGCCCCAACTAATGAAAAACTGTTTTTT
.,TRBV19,.,TRBJ2-7,CASSPPTGYEQYF,TGTGCCAGTAGTCCTCCCACCGGCTACGAGCAGTACTTC
TRBD1,TRBV18,.,TRBJ1-2,CASSPNTGQNYGYTF,TGTGCCAGCTCACCAAATACGGGACAGAACTATGGCTACACCTTC
TRBD1,TRBV5-4,.,TRBJ2-2,CASSPGQGGNTGELFF,TGTGCCAGCAGCCCGGGACAGGGGGGTAACACCGGGGAGCTGTTTTTT
.,TRBV11-2,.,TRBJ1-1,CASIPPRGTEAFF,TGTGCCAGCATCCCCCCCCGGGGGACTGAAGCTTTCTTT
TRBD1,TRBV2,.,TRBJ1-5,CASSETGAFQPQHF,TGTGCCAGCAGTGAGACAGGGGCTTTCCAGCCCCAGCATTTT
TRBD1,TRBV2,.,TRBJ2-7,CASRISSGTGGYEQYF,TGTGCCAGCCGAATTTCCTCCGGGACAGGGGGCTACGAGCAGTACTTC
.,TRBV13,.,TRBJ1-1,CASSFDGNTEAFF,TGTGCCAGCAGTTTCGACGGGAACACTGAAGCTTTCTTT
.,TRBV5-4,.,TRBJ1-2,CASSDARGEGYTF,TGTGCCAGCAGCGACGCCAGGGGAGAAGGCTACACCTTC
.,TRBV6-5,.,TRBJ1-5,CASSPSGYSNQPQHF,TGTGCCAGCAGTCCCTCGGGGTATAGCAATCAGCCCCAGCATTTT
.,TRBV12-3/TRBV12-4,.,TRBJ1-2,CASSFGDNYGYTF,TGTGCCAGCAGTTTTGGTGACAACTATGGCTACACCTTC
.,TRBV5-5,.,TRBJ1-5,CASSLGQKPNQPQHF,TGTGCCAGCAGCTTGGGCCAGAAACCCAATCAGCCCCAGCATTTT
.,TRBV5-6,.,TRBJ2-7,CASSSLRDRRPYEQYF,TGTGCCAGCAGCTCCCTCCGCGACAGGAGACCCTACGAGCAGTACTTC
.,TRBV3-1/TRBV3-2,.,TRBJ1-6,CASSQVGAASYNSPLHF,TGTGCCAGCAGCCAAGTCGGGGCAGCCTCCTATAATTCACCCCTCCACTTT
.,TRBV5-5,few,TRBJ1-6,CASSLSGDSPLHF,TGTGCCAGCAGCTTGTCGGGGGATTCACCCCTCCACTTT
.,TRBV5-1,.,TRBJ1-5,CASSLSTGQQPQHF,TGCGCCAGCAGCTTGTCTACAGGGCAACAGCCCCAGCATTTT
.,TRBV5-4,.,TRBJ1-2,CASSLGRGVNYGYTF,TGTGCCAGCAGCTTGGGCAGGGGAGTAAACTATGGCTACACCTTC
.,TRBV27,.,TRBJ2-3,CASSFGRGTQYF,TGTGCCAGCAGTTTTGGTAGGGGTACGCAGTATTTT
TRBD1,TRBV27,.,TRBJ1-4,CASRRGQLNEKLFF,TGTGCCAGCAGGCGGGGACAGCTTAATGAAAAACTGTTTTTT
.,TRBV30,.,TRBJ1-6,CAWSANRNSPLHF,TGTGCCTGGAGTGCGAACAGGAATTCACCCCTCCACTTT
.,TRBV10-2,.,TRBJ1-2,CASSETEAYYGYTF,TGCGCCAGCAGTGAGACGGAGGCCTACTATGGCTACACCTTC
.,TRBV28,.,TRBJ2-2,CASSFSSRKLNTGELFF,TGTGCCAGCAGTTTTTCTTCGAGAAAACTGAACACCGGGGAGCTGTTTTTT
.,TRBV19,.,TRBJ1-6,CASQGERSPLHF,TGTGCCAGCCAGGGAGAACGGTCACCCCTCCACTTT
.,TRBV29-1,.,TRBJ2-3,CSSRGTDTQYF,TGCAGCTCAAGGGGCACAGATACGCAGTATTTT
.,TRBV5-1,.,TRBJ2-7,CASSFKQVEQAYEQYF,TGCGCCAGCAGCTTTAAACAGGTAGAGCAGGCCTACGAGCAGTACTTC
.,TRBV5-1,.,TRBJ1-4,CASSLGQLNEKLFF,TGCGCCAGCAGCTTGGGACAGTTGAATGAAAAACTGTTTTTT
.,TRBV5-6,.,TRBJ1-2,CASSLGGGYSGYTF,TGTGCCAGCAGCTTGGGAGGCGGCTATAGCGGCTACACCTTC
.,TRBV5-6,.,TRBJ1-1,CASSLGARNTEAFF,TGTGCCAGCAGCTTGGGGGCACGAAACACTGAAGCTTTCTTT
.,TRBV28,.,TRBJ1-1,CATYPRGGAVNTEAFF,TGTGCCACCTACCCGCGGGGGGGGGCTGTAAACACTGAAGCTTTCTTT
TRBD1,TRBV27,.,TRBJ1-3,CASRPDRGSGNTIYF,TGTGCCAGCAGACCGGACAGGGGCTCTGGAAACACCATATATTTT
.,TRBV6-5,.,TRBJ1-5,CASSPDSPNQPQHF,TGTGCCAGCAGCCCGGACAGCCCCAATCAGCCCCAGCATTTT
TRBD1,TRBV6-5,.,TRBJ1-2,CASSYDRGRGYGYTF,TGTGCCAGCAGTTACGACAGGGGGCGCGGCTATGGCTACACCTTC
TRBD2,TRBV9,.,TRBJ2-3,CASSPVPGLAAGDTQYF,TGTGCCAGCAGCCCGGTCCCGGGACTAGCGGCGGGAGATACGCAGTATTTT
.,TRBV5-5,.,TRBJ1-3,CASSWAGSTGNTIYF,TGTGCCAGCAGCTGGGCAGGGTCGACTGGAAACACCATATATTTT
TRBD1,TRBV7-8,.,TRBJ2-5,CASRQGAQETQYF,TGTGCCAGCAGACAGGGGGCCCAAGAGACCCAGTACTTC
.,TRBV6-5,.,TRBJ1-1,CASSYGGTEAFF,TGTGCCAGCAGTTACGGAGGCACTGAAGCTTTCTTT
.,TRBV18,once,TRBJ1-4,CASRGGPNEKLFF,TGTGCCAGCCGAGGCGGTCCTAATGAAAAACTGTTTTTT